Below, 22 T cell receptor beta chains from the same sample are listed, as sequenced in a study of cytomegalovirus exposure and HLA in healthy donors. PCR amplification relied on 60 Vbeta primers (plus 13 Jbeta primers). TCRdb's copy holds only in-frame clones and misses some; the assay was immunoSEQ multiplex PCR. The data show approximately 140,000 clones, about 85% seen once. The sequencing input was PBMCs. These receptors came from a human donor in good health.

In DNA form, the CDR3 reads TGTGCCTGGAGTGTTCTAGCGGGGAAGCGCGAGCAGTACTTC. Protein product: CAWSVLAGKREQYF. V and J are TRBV30 and TRBJ2-7; 9 bases are shared with TRBD2. Germline CDR1 GTSNPN, CDR2 SVGIG (reference sequence). The CDR3 spans 14 residues. V lost 0 bases and J lost 6; bases outside the gene matches: 6. The entire variable domain, with the rest obtained from reference TRBV30 and TRBJ2-7, is as follows: SQTIHQWPATLVQPVGSPLSLECTVEGTSNPNLYWYRQAAGRGLQLLFYSVGIGQISSEVPQNLSASRPQDRQFILSSKKLLLSDSGFYLCAWSVLAGKREQYFGPGTRLTVT.

This chain connects TRBV2 to TRBJ1-1; unclear D gene. The CDR3 loop spans 11 amino acids. V was trimmed by 3 bases and J by 5 bases, leaving 4 bases between them. Germline CDR1 and CDR2: SNHLY and FYNNEI. DNA of the CDR3: TGTGCCAGCAGTGAGAGAACTGAAGCTTTCTTT. This gives the protein CASSERTEAFF.

The chain joins TRBV5-6 to TRBJ2-1; D remains ambiguous. CDR1 is SGHDT and CDR2 is YYEEEE in the germline V gene. Trimming left V 2 bases short and J 4 bases short, with 16 bases between. This CDR3 region has 16 residues. As DNA, the CDR3 is TGTGCCAGCAGCTTCGTAGGAGACGCCGGTTACAATGAGCAGTTCTTC. Its protein product is CASSFVGDAGYNEQFF.

This chain links TRBV4-1 with TRBJ1-4; 11 bases are shared with TRBD1. This CDR3 region has 18 residues. V was pared by 0 bases and J by 7 bases, with 10 bases of the junction left unmatched. Germline V CDR1 and CDR2: MGHRA, YSYEKL. CDR3 in DNA: TGCGCCAGCAGCCAAGATCGGGACAGGGGGGATCCCTTTGAAAAACTGTTTTTT. Translating gives CASSQDRDRGDPFEKLFF.

The chain employs TRBV28 and TRBJ1-1, with D possibly TRBD1 on 6 matching bases. V was cut by 3 bases and J by 10 bases, with 21 bases left in between. CDR3 length: 15 amino acids. CDR1 is MDHEN and CDR2 is SYDVKM in the germline V gene. In DNA, the CDR3 is TGTGCCAGCAGTTTGGGGGGGGCAAGGATACGAGGAGCTTTCTTT. As protein: CASSLGGARIRGAFF.

With respect to this clone: This sample also contains other DNA sequences that code for the same CDR3. The DNA for the CDR3 is TGTGCCAGCAGCTTAGTCGGGGGGCCGAACACTGAAGCTTTCTTT. This codes for CASSLVGGPNTEAFF. This chain joins TRBV7-9 and TRBJ1-1; D is possibly TRBD1 (6 bases). From germline, CDR1 is SEHNR and CDR2 FQNEAQ (reference sequence). The CDR3 is 15 residues long. Trimming pared 1 base from V and 1 base from J, leaving 10 bases between. The whole variable domain, filled in from reference TRBV7-9 and TRBJ1-1, reads DTGVSQNPRHKITKRGQNVTFRCDPISEHNRLYWYRQTLGQGPEFLTYFQNEAQLEKSRLLSDRFSAERPKGSFSTLEIQRTEQGDSAMYLCASSLVGGPNTEAFFGQGTRLTVV.

The chain has TRBV2 and TRBJ1-4; possible D gene TRBD1, 6 bases. CDR3 length: 18 amino acids. Germline CDR1 SNHLY, CDR2 FYNNEI. With 6 bases removed from V and 4 bases from J, the gap between germline ends came to 24 bases. Here the CDR3 reads CASSFRQDPKKHNEKLFF. In DNA form, the CDR3 reads TGTGCCAGCAGCTTCAGACAGGACCCTAAAAAACATAATGAAAAACTGTTTTTT.

This chain joins TRBV11-3 and TRBJ2-1, with 8 bases matching TRBD2. The length of the CDR3 is 17 residues. Germline CDR1 reads SGHNT; CDR2 reads YENEEA. With 4 bases clipped from V and 8 bases from J, the junction kept 16 bases outside the gene matches. The CDR3 reads CASSSLVGGALRDEQFF. The CDR3 coding sequence is TGTGCCAGCAGCTCCCTCGTCGGGGGGGCCCTAAGGGATGAGCAGTTCTTC.

The J gene is TRBJ2-3, the V gene TRBV6-1; possible D gene TRBD2, 6 bases. Germline CDR1 MNHNS, CDR2 SASEGT. V was clipped by 3 bases and J by 2 bases, with 9 bases between them. The CDR3 contains 14 residues. CDR3 in amino acids: CASSDGTPTDTQYF. For the CDR3, the DNA is TGTGCCAGCAGTGACGGGACTCCCACAGATACGCAGTATTTT.

This chain links TRBV11-2 with TRBJ1-2; D is unclear. The CDR3 length is 15 residues. CDR1 and CDR2 from the germline V gene are SGHAT and FQNNGV. V lost 5 bases and J lost 0, with 13 bases in between. CDR3 bases: TGTGCCAGCAGCCACACGAGGATCGCTAACTATGGCTACACCTTC. It yields the protein CASSHTRIANYGYTF.

V usage is TRBV5-8 and J usage is TRBJ2-7; TRBD1 aligns across 7 bases. Per germline, CDR1 SGHTS and CDR2 YDEGEE. This CDR3 is 17 amino acids long. V gave up 4 bases and J gave up 3 bases; unmatched junction bases: 16. The CDR3 bases are TGTGCCAGCAGCGGGGACGAATACCGACAGGGTATCTACGAGCAGTACTTC. This sequence encodes CASSGDEYRQGIYEQYF.

This clone has only one observation. Given the absence of the conserved phenylalanine or tryptophan at the CDR3 end, a read error is likely. The chain carries TRBV28 and TRBJ2-3, with 13 bases matching TRBD2. Germline V gives CDR1 MDHEN, CDR2 SYDVKM. J lost 8 bases, V lost 7 bases, and 9 bases had no gene match. CDR3 length equals 15 residues. CDR3 region: CASNLGLAGSSTQYL. The CDR3 DNA reads TGTGCCAGCAATCTGGGACTAGCGGGGAGTAGTACGCAGTATCTT.

The V call is TRBV7-3, the J call TRBJ2-3; no definite D call. Germline CDR1 is SGHTA and CDR2 is FQGTGA. The CDR3 has 16 amino acids. V gave up 4 bases and J gave up 2 bases, with 16 bases separating them. DNA for the CDR3: TGTGCCAGCAGCTCTACTACTTCCCTAATCACAGATACGCAGTATTTT. This sequence encodes CASSSTTSLITDTQYF. Full variable domain (remainder filled in from reference TRBV7-3 and TRBJ2-3): GAGVSQTPSNKVTEKGKYVELRCDPISGHTALYWYRQSLGQGPEFLIYFQGTGAADDSGLPNDRFFAVRPEGSVSTLKIQRTERGDSAVYLCASSSTTSLITDTQYFGPGTRLTVL.

The table lists this clone with a few counts. The chain has TRBV5-1 and TRBJ2-7; the match to TRBD1 covers 7 bases. The CDR3 has 16 amino acids. Per germline, CDR1 SGHRS and CDR2 YFSETQ. The trim removed 0 bases at V and 0 bases at J, leaving 6 bases unmatched. CDR3 sequence (DNA): TGCGCCAGCAGCTTGGGAGGCCGGGACAGCTCCTACGAGCAGTACTTC. Residues: CASSLGGRDSSYEQYF.

This clone was counted once. This rearrangement joins TRBV29-1 to TRBJ1-3, with D maybe TRBD1 (6 bases). Germline loops: CDR1 SQVTM, CDR2 ANQGSEA. V lost 5 bases and J 2 bases, leaving 10 bases between the germline ends. The CDR3 length is 13 residues. CDR3 sequence reads: CSVLQGAGNTIYF. The CDR3 DNA sequence: TGCAGCGTTTTACAGGGAGCTGGAAACACCATATATTTT.

The V call is TRBV2, the J call TRBJ2-7; 9 nucleotides agree with TRBD2. This CDR3 is 15 amino acids long. The V and J ends lost 3 bases and 5 bases, in that order; junction bases with no gene match: 8. Germline CDR1 is SNHLY and CDR2 is FYNNEI. The CDR3 here is CASSEETSGSHEQYF. In nucleotides, the CDR3 is TGTGCCAGCAGTGAGGAAACTAGCGGGTCCCACGAGCAGTACTTC.

V gene TRBV29-1 combines with J gene TRBJ2-7, with D possibly being TRBD1 (6 bases). Germline CDR1 and CDR2: SQVTM and ANQGSEA. The CDR3 spans 13 residues. Deletions cut 6 bases from V and 2 bases from J, with 14 bases between. CDR3 in amino acids: CSVTRRGPYEQYF. The CDR3 bases are TGCAGCGTAACCCGCAGGGGACCCTACGAGCAGTACTTC.

Notes on this clone: An end of the junction does not agree with germline; a read error may underlie this. CDR3 nucleotide sequence: TGTGCCAGCAGCTCAGCAGGGGACAGGGATAATTCACCCCTCAACTTT. Amino acids: CASSSAGDRDNSPLNF. The chain recombines TRBV5-6 with TRBJ1-6; TRBD1 matches at 9 bases. This CDR3 is 16 amino acids long. Germline V gene lookup returns CDR1 SGHDT and CDR2 YYEEEE.

As regards this clone: Distinct nucleotide sequences in the sample also encode this CDR3. The J gene is TRBJ1-3, the V gene TRBV20-1; no clear D gene. Germline CDR1 is DFQATT and CDR2 is SNEGSKA (reference sequence). Trimming took 5 bases from V and 4 from J, leaving 6 bases between them. This CDR3 region has 11 residues. The CDR3 here is CSARLGNTIYF. CDR3 nucleotides: TGCAGTGCTCGACTCGGAAACACCATATATTTT.

This clone was counted a single time. DNA of the CDR3: TGTGCCAGTAGTTCGACAGGGCGTCAAGAGACCCAGTACTTC. It codes for CASSSTGRQETQYF. The V call is TRBV19, the J call TRBJ2-5; 7 bases fit TRBD1. Germline loops: CDR1 LNHDA, CDR2 SQIVND (reference sequence). The CDR3 extends over 14 amino acids. V shed 5 bases, J shed 2 bases, and the junction held 5 bases outside the gene matches.

The gene calls are TRBV5-6 and TRBJ2-1; 8 bases line up with TRBD2. V lost 7 bases to trimming and J lost 8 bases; unmatched junction nucleotides: 14. The length of the CDR3 is 15 residues. The V gene's germline CDR1 is SGHDT and CDR2 YYEEEE. The CDR3 region is CASFFPGLEEDEQFF. As DNA, the CDR3 is TGTGCCAGCTTTTTTCCGGGACTAGAGGAGGATGAGCAGTTCTTC.

This rearrangement joins TRBV6-5 to TRBJ2-3; 10 positions agree with TRBD2. V lost 6 bases and J lost 2; bases outside the gene matches: 5. The germline CDR1 and CDR2 sequences are MNHEY and SVGAGI. There are 15 residues in the CDR3. CDR3 DNA: TGTGCCAGCAGGCGGACTAGCGGAAACACAGATACGCAGTATTTT. Residues: CASRRTSGNTDTQYF.